This entry features one TCR beta chain sequence. One entry per CDR3 protein results from TCRdb running MiXCR on the 5' RACE reads. The sample yields roughly 190,000 distinct CDR3 sequences, around 15% seen once. CDR1 is SGDLS, CDR2 YYNGEE, per germline. The CDR3 runs to 17 residues. J gave up 0 bases and V 2 bases, and 2 bases lay outside the gene matches. This sample was included in a study of identical twins. This same sample was also part of a study on T cells expressing NK-cell markers. That investigation notes: Source material for TCR beta repertoires consisted of sorted CD3+CD56+NKG2C+, CD3+CD56+NKG2C- and CD3+CD56-NKG2C+ T cells. Several donors had dominant NKG2C+ clonotypes that comprised about 1.0-7.5% of their CD8+ T cells.

Material: CD8+ T cells sorted from blood. The receptor comes from a woman younger than 35 in good health. The chain joins TRBV9 to TRBJ2-1, with 13 nucleotides matching TRBD2. DNA of the CDR3: TGTGCCAGCAGCGTTACTAGCGGGGGGGCCTCCTACAATGAGCAGTTCTTC. Translation: CASSVTSGGASYNEQFF. Drawing the rest from reference TRBV9 and TRBJ2-1, the complete variable domain is DSGVTQTPKHLITATGQRVTLRCSPRSGDLSVYWYQQSLDQGLQFLIQYYNGEERAKGNILERFSAQQFPDLHSELNLSSLELGDSALYFCASSVTSGGASYNEQFFGPGTRLTVL.